These 8 T cell receptor beta chains share one sample of origin, sequenced in a study of blood T cell repertoires in COVID-19. This table comes from immunoSEQ multiplex PCR, and its TCRdb copy is limited to in-frame clones, with some not included. The sample lists 390,000 or so clones; approximately 88% were seen once. The sample taken for sequencing was peripheral blood. These receptors originate from a woman aged 25 to 39 with COVID-19, enrolled during active disease.

Here the CDR3 DNA reads TGCAGCGTTAGGCGGGACTCCCAAGAGACCCAGTACTTC. Translated: CSVRRDSQETQYF. The V gene is TRBV29-1, the J gene TRBJ2-5, with D tentatively TRBD2 (6 bases). Trimming stripped 5 bases from V and 1 base from J, with 11 bases between. Germline V CDR1 and CDR2: SQVTM, ANQGSEA. CDR3 length: 13 residues.

The chain carries TRBV2 and TRBJ2-5; D is ambiguous. The CDR3 runs to 11 residues. Trimming cost V 5 bases and J 5 bases, with 6 bases left between them. Germline V lookup: CDR1 SNHLY, CDR2 FYNNEI. CDR3 loop: CASSSFETQYF. The CDR3 DNA reads as TGTGCCAGCAGTTCGTTCGAGACCCAGTACTTC.

V is TRBV6-5 and J is TRBJ2-5; perhaps TRBD1 as D (5 bases). Germline CDR1 and CDR2: MNHEY and SVGAGI. The V and J ends lost 0 bases and 10 bases respectively, with 15 bases between them. The CDR3 sequence is 14 residues long. The CDR3 here is CASSYSGQAMGQYF. As DNA, the CDR3 is TGTGCCAGCAGTTACTCTGGACAAGCCATGGGCCAGTACTTC.

The J gene is TRBJ1-4, the V gene TRBV7-9, with D possibly matching TRBD1 (6 bases). CDR1 is SEHNR, CDR2 FQNEAQ, per germline (reference sequence). Deletions cut 3 bases from V and 1 base from J, with 21 bases between. This CDR3 is built from 19 residues. The CDR3 nucleotides read TGTGCCAGCAGCTTGATACCAGGCGGACAGACGTTAACTAATGAAAAACTGTTTTTT. Its protein product is CASSLIPGGQTLTNEKLFF.

The chain has TRBV5-1 and TRBJ2-3; D possibly corresponds to TRBD1 (6 bases). There are 13 residues in the CDR3. Germline values: CDR1 SGHRS, CDR2 YFSETQ. Trimming removed 3 bases from V and 6 bases from J, with 11 bases in between. As DNA, the CDR3 is TGCGCCAGCAGCTGGACAGCTGCGGATACGCAGTATTTT. Translated, it gives CASSWTAADTQYF.

The chain carries TRBV11-2 and TRBJ1-1; maybe TRBD1 (5 bases). Trimming stripped 3 bases from V and 6 bases from J, with 17 bases between. The germline V gene encodes CDR1 SGHAT and CDR2 FQNNGV. The CDR3 runs to 15 residues. As DNA, the CDR3 is TGTGCCAGCAGCTTTGGGGCCTTTTCAGTGGCTGAAGCTTTCTTT. It yields the protein CASSFGAFSVAEAFF.

The chain couples TRBV5-8 to TRBJ1-2, with D tentatively TRBD1 (5 bases). The CDR3 is 14 amino acids. CDR1 and CDR2 (germline): SGHTS, YDEGEE. With 4 bases removed from V and 8 bases from J, the gap between germline ends came to 18 bases. CDR3 in amino acids: CASSVAGIVRGYTF. CDR3 bases: TGTGCCAGCAGCGTGGCAGGGATAGTTCGGGGCTACACCTTC.

CDR3 DNA sequence: TGTGCCAGCAGTTACTCGATGACTTCTCGGGTTCTAAAAGAGACCCAGTACTTC. It codes for CASSYSMTSRVLKETQYF. V and J are TRBV6-2 or TRBV6-3 and TRBJ2-5; D unresolved. Between the trimmed V and J ends, which lost 0 bases and 3 bases, there was a span of 20 bases. From germline, CDR1 is MNHEY and CDR2 SVGEGT. The CDR3 covers 18 residues.